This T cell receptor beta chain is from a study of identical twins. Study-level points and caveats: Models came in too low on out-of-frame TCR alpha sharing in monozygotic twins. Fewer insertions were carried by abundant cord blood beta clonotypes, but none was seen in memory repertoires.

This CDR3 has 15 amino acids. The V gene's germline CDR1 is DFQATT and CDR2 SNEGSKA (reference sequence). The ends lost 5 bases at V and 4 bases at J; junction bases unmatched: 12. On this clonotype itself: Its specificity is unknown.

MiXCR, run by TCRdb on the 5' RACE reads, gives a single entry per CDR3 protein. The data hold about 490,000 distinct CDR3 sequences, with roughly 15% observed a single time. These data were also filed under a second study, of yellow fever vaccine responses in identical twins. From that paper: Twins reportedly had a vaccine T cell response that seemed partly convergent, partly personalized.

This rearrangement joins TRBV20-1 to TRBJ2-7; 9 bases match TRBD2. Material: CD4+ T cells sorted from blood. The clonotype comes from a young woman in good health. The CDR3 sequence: CSAPGRAGGLYEQYF. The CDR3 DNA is TGCAGTGCTCCGGGTCGGGCGGGAGGGTTATACGAGCAGTACTTC.